This T cell receptor beta chain was recorded in a study of OX40 agonist ivuxolimab in advanced cancers. Study at large: Given to patients was ivuxolimab, an agonistic anti-OX40 (CD134) antibody. Anti-PD-1, anti-PD-L1 or anti-CTLA-4 therapy given earlier was allowed, and around 40% had some. General observations from the study: Certain nonresponders additionally had low normalized T-cell clonal expansion.

The assay was immunoSEQ multiplex PCR, and TCRdb's table has in-frame clones only and misses some. The sample has 43,000 or so clones, roughly 89% seen once. This clone showed up just a few times. The antigen is undetermined. Germline V gene sequence: CDR1 GTSNPN, CDR2 SVGIG (reference sequence). Trimming removed 0 bases at V and 7 bases at J, with 10 bases between. The CDR3 has 14 residues. Sample: CD4+ or CD8+ T cells sorted from blood, taken in a trial of the OX40 agonist ivuxolimab. The clonotype was recovered from an adult with an advanced solid tumor such as melanoma, head and neck, liver or kidney cancer. The V gene is TRBV30, the J gene TRBJ1-6, with a weak D call TRBD1 (6 bases). CDR3 coding DNA: TGTGCCTGGAGTGTAGGGGGAGTGAATTCACCCCTCCACTTT. Translation: CAWSVGGVNSPLHF.